The rows below give T cell receptor beta chains drawn from one sample of a study of shared clonotypes between healthy human individuals. Using immunoSEQ multiplex PCR, the repertoire was profiled, and TCRdb retains in-frame clones only, with some absent. In the table there are roughly 1 million clones, around 78% of which are singletons. The source material was memory CD4+ T cells from PBMCs. The receptors were sampled from a man between 18 and 29 years old in good health. Some clones in this sample may be carry-over from other donors' samples. Both conserved end residues are part of each CDR3. Fields, in order: J gene, V gene, D gene, clone size, CDR3 DNA, CDR3 protein. A D gene is named only where the DNA matches it firmly. The listing skips clone size in some rows; elsewhere it reads once, few, many or a size class.

J gene: TRBJ1-2; V gene: TRBV30; D gene: .; clone size: .; CDR3 DNA: TGTGCTTGGAGTCGAGAGGGTTCTGGCTACACCTTC; CDR3 protein: CAWSREGSGYTF
J gene: TRBJ1-1; V gene: TRBV5-4; D gene: .; clone size: .; CDR3 DNA: TGTGCCAGCAGCTTGGGGGGTATGAACACTGAAGCTTTCTTT; CDR3 protein: CASSLGGMNTEAFF
J gene: TRBJ2-7; V gene: TRBV29-1; D gene: .; clone size: .; CDR3 DNA: TGCAGCGTTGGAGACTCCCTTTACGAGCAGTACTTC; CDR3 protein: CSVGDSLYEQYF
J gene: TRBJ2-1; V gene: TRBV2; D gene: TRBD2; clone size: .; CDR3 DNA: TGTGCCAGCAAGCTAGCGGGAGGCGAGCAGTTCTTC; CDR3 protein: CASKLAGGEQFF
J gene: TRBJ2-6; V gene: TRBV29-1; D gene: .; clone size: .; CDR3 DNA: TGCAGCGTTGAGTACGTTCTGGGGCCTTCTGGGGCCAACGTCCTGACTTTC; CDR3 protein: CSVEYVLGPSGANVLTF
J gene: TRBJ2-5; V gene: TRBV5-1; D gene: .; clone size: .; CDR3 DNA: TGCGCCAGCAGCACCGGGACACAAGAGACCCAGTACTTC; CDR3 protein: CASSTGTQETQYF
J gene: TRBJ1-5; V gene: TRBV6-1; D gene: .; clone size: .; CDR3 DNA: TGTGCCAGCACCACTAACAGGATGGGCAATCAGCCCCAGCATTTT; CDR3 protein: CASTTNRMGNQPQHF
J gene: TRBJ2-3; V gene: TRBV27; D gene: .; clone size: .; CDR3 DNA: TGTGCCAGCAGTTTATCGATTGGGACATGGTATTTT; CDR3 protein: CASSLSIGTWYF
J gene: TRBJ2-5; V gene: TRBV10-3; D gene: TRBD2; clone size: once; CDR3 DNA: TGTGCCATCAGTGAGTCGCGGGGGAGGGGTTTGGAGACCCAGTACTTC; CDR3 protein: CAISESRGRGLETQYF
J gene: TRBJ2-7; V gene: TRBV6-6; D gene: .; clone size: .; CDR3 DNA: TGTGCCAGCAGTTACTCCACAAAGGTACAAACCTACGAGCAGTACTTC; CDR3 protein: CASSYSTKVQTYEQYF
J gene: TRBJ2-2; V gene: TRBV9; D gene: .; clone size: .; CDR3 DNA: TGTGCCAGCAGCGTAGTCGGGGTAAGGGGCACGAACACCGGGGAGCTGTTTTTT; CDR3 protein: CASSVVGVRGTNTGELFF
J gene: TRBJ1-1; V gene: TRBV2; D gene: .; clone size: .; CDR3 DNA: TGTGCCAGCAGTGAAGATGATAGGGTTGGGAACACTGAAGCTTTCTTT; CDR3 protein: CASSEDDRVGNTEAFF
J gene: TRBJ2-5; V gene: TRBV5-1; D gene: .; clone size: .; CDR3 DNA: TGCGCCAGCAGCTTAACAGGGTCGGGGGAGACCCAGTACTTC; CDR3 protein: CASSLTGSGETQYF
J gene: TRBJ1-4; V gene: TRBV7-2; D gene: .; clone size: .; CDR3 DNA: TGTGCCAGCAGCTTAATGCTCGGGATTCCTAATGAAAAACTGTTTTTT; CDR3 protein: CASSLMLGIPNEKLFF
J gene: TRBJ2-7; V gene: TRBV19; D gene: .; clone size: once; CDR3 DNA: TGTGCCAGTAGTCTGTGGAGGGGGGACTACGAGCAGTACTTC; CDR3 protein: CASSLWRGDYEQYF
J gene: TRBJ1-4; V gene: TRBV4-3; D gene: TRBD1; clone size: .; CDR3 DNA: TGCGCCAGCAGCCAAGATCTTGCGACAGGGGCCGAAAAACTGTTTTTT; CDR3 protein: CASSQDLATGAEKLFF
J gene: TRBJ2-5; V gene: TRBV7-2; D gene: TRBD1; clone size: .; CDR3 DNA: TGTGCCAGCAGCCCGGGACAGATACAAGAGACCCAGTACTTC; CDR3 protein: CASSPGQIQETQYF
J gene: TRBJ2-2; V gene: TRBV9; D gene: .; clone size: .; CDR3 DNA: TGTGCCAGCAGCGCTGCCTCACACACCGGGGAGCTGTTTTTT; CDR3 protein: CASSAASHTGELFF
J gene: TRBJ2-1; V gene: TRBV7-2; D gene: TRBD2; clone size: .; CDR3 DNA: TGTGCCAGCAGCTTAGCCGGGACTAGCGGGAGGACAAGATACAATGAGCAGTTCTTC; CDR3 protein: CASSLAGTSGRTRYNEQFF
J gene: TRBJ1-2; V gene: TRBV11-2; D gene: .; clone size: few; CDR3 DNA: TGTGCCAGCACCCCTCGGGGCAGGGACGGAAACTATGGCTACACCTTC; CDR3 protein: CASTPRGRDGNYGYTF
J gene: TRBJ2-7; V gene: TRBV7-6; D gene: TRBD2; clone size: .; CDR3 DNA: TGTGCCAGCAGCTTAGAAGCGGGAGGCTCCAGCGTGAAGCAGTACTTC; CDR3 protein: CASSLEAGGSSVKQYF
J gene: TRBJ2-5; V gene: TRBV11-2; D gene: .; clone size: .; CDR3 DNA: TGTGCCAGCAGACGGGGACTTCAAGAGACCCAGTACTTC; CDR3 protein: CASRRGLQETQYF
J gene: TRBJ2-4; V gene: TRBV6-5; D gene: TRBD2; clone size: .; CDR3 DNA: TGTGCCAGCAGTTACTCGAGGGCACTAGCGATGAACATTCAGTACTTC; CDR3 protein: CASSYSRALAMNIQYF
J gene: TRBJ1-5; V gene: TRBV2; D gene: .; clone size: .; CDR3 DNA: TGTGCCAGCAGCCCACAGGGGCCCCAGCATTTT; CDR3 protein: CASSPQGPQHF
J gene: TRBJ2-3; V gene: TRBV11-3; D gene: .; clone size: .; CDR3 DNA: TGTGCCAGCAGCTCCGGGACAATAAACACAGATACGCAGTATTTT; CDR3 protein: CASSSGTINTDTQYF
J gene: TRBJ1-5; V gene: TRBV30; D gene: .; clone size: .; CDR3 DNA: TGTGCCTGGAAGCACCCGAATCAGCCCCAGCATTTT; CDR3 protein: CAWKHPNQPQHF
J gene: TRBJ2-7; V gene: TRBV28; D gene: .; clone size: .; CDR3 DNA: TGTGCCAGCAGTCCCGGGGGCTCCTACGAGCAGTACTTC; CDR3 protein: CASSPGGSYEQYF
J gene: TRBJ1-1; V gene: TRBV15; D gene: TRBD1; clone size: .; CDR3 DNA: TGTGCCACCAAATTTGACAGGGCAAGCACTGAAGCTTTCTTT; CDR3 protein: CATKFDRASTEAFF
J gene: TRBJ2-2; V gene: TRBV5-1; D gene: .; clone size: .; CDR3 DNA: TGCGCCAGCAGCCCTTCCCCAGGGAAGGCCGGGGAGCTGTTTTTT; CDR3 protein: CASSPSPGKAGELFF
J gene: TRBJ1-5; V gene: TRBV30; D gene: .; clone size: .; CDR3 DNA: TGTGCCTGGAGGAGTCTACACTCCTCGGGACCCCAGCATTTT; CDR3 protein: CAWRSLHSSGPQHF
J gene: TRBJ2-3; V gene: TRBV9; D gene: .; clone size: .; CDR3 DNA: TGTGCCAGCACGTCAGGGGCGGCTTACACAGATACGCAGTATTTT; CDR3 protein: CASTSGAAYTDTQYF
J gene: TRBJ2-5; V gene: TRBV28; D gene: .; clone size: .; CDR3 DNA: TGTGCCAGCAGTAGGACTTCAGGGTCAGAGACCCAGTACTTC; CDR3 protein: CASSRTSGSETQYF
J gene: TRBJ2-2; V gene: TRBV5-5; D gene: .; clone size: .; CDR3 DNA: TGTGCCAGCAGCTTGGTCCCGGTCACCGGGGAGCTGTTTTTT; CDR3 protein: CASSLVPVTGELFF
J gene: TRBJ1-2; V gene: TRBV11-2; D gene: TRBD1; clone size: few; CDR3 DNA: TGTGCCAGCACCAATATCGGGACAGGGGATGGCTACACCTTC; CDR3 protein: CASTNIGTGDGYTF
J gene: TRBJ1-5; V gene: TRBV2; D gene: .; clone size: .; CDR3 DNA: TGTGCCAGCAGTGCGAGACAGCGGGATCAGCCCCAGCATTTT; CDR3 protein: CASSARQRDQPQHF
J gene: TRBJ1-1; V gene: TRBV6-5; D gene: .; clone size: few; CDR3 DNA: TGTGCCAGCAGTAGGGACAACACTGAAGCTTTCTTT; CDR3 protein: CASSRDNTEAFF
J gene: TRBJ2-7; V gene: TRBV29-1; D gene: TRBD1; clone size: .; CDR3 DNA: TGCAGCGCGGGGACAGGGTTCTACGAGCAGTACTTC; CDR3 protein: CSAGTGFYEQYF
J gene: TRBJ2-7; V gene: TRBV2; D gene: .; clone size: .; CDR3 DNA: TGTGCCAGCAGCACGGACCGGGACAAAACCTACGAGCAGTACTTC; CDR3 protein: CASSTDRDKTYEQYF
J gene: TRBJ2-4; V gene: TRBV28; D gene: .; clone size: .; CDR3 DNA: TGTGCCAGCAGCGGGCAGAGCCGGGCCAAAAACATTCAGTACTTC; CDR3 protein: CASSGQSRAKNIQYF
J gene: TRBJ2-2; V gene: TRBV10-3; D gene: .; clone size: .; CDR3 DNA: TGTGCCATCAGTGAGTCGTCGGGAGTTTTT; CDR3 protein: CAISESSGVF
J gene: TRBJ1-5; V gene: TRBV19; D gene: .; clone size: .; CDR3 DNA: TGTGCCAGTAGTTGGGTTGGGGGGCAGGGTCAGCCCCAGCATTTT; CDR3 protein: CASSWVGGQGQPQHF
J gene: TRBJ2-1; V gene: TRBV29-1; D gene: TRBD2; clone size: .; CDR3 DNA: TGCAGCGCTAGCGGGAGCTCCTACAATGAGCAGTTCTTC; CDR3 protein: CSASGSSYNEQFF
J gene: TRBJ1-5; V gene: TRBV5-1; D gene: TRBD1; clone size: .; CDR3 DNA: TGCGCCAGCAGCTTGGGGGACAGGGCTCAGCCCCAGCATTTT; CDR3 protein: CASSLGDRAQPQHF
J gene: TRBJ2-6; V gene: TRBV29-1; D gene: .; clone size: .; CDR3 DNA: TGCAGCGTCCGGGACTCCGAGGCCAACGTCCTGACTTTC; CDR3 protein: CSVRDSEANVLTF
J gene: TRBJ1-3; V gene: TRBV5-1; D gene: .; clone size: .; CDR3 DNA: TGCGCCAGCAGCTTGGCCGGAGGATTTTATGGAAACACCATATATTTT; CDR3 protein: CASSLAGGFYGNTIYF
J gene: TRBJ2-5; V gene: TRBV2; D gene: TRBD2; clone size: .; CDR3 DNA: TGTGCCAGCATTTTAGGACTAGCCGGGCAAGAGACCCAGTACTTC; CDR3 protein: CASILGLAGQETQYF
J gene: TRBJ2-1; V gene: TRBV7-2; D gene: .; clone size: .; CDR3 DNA: TGTGCCAGCAGCTTACTGGGACAGCGCGGGGATGAGCAGTTCTTC; CDR3 protein: CASSLLGQRGDEQFF